This TCR beta chain was sequenced in a study of T cell responses to AZD1222 COVID-19 vaccine. For the study at large: Recipients boosted at about 4 weeks or about 12 weeks are pooled. General study results and limits: The study sampled repertoires only after the peak T cell response. The number of AZD1222 recipients seropositive at baseline was only 5 to 7. Reports indicate that nearly half of spike-specific TCRs are directed at unmutated variant regions.

Concerning this clone itself: Its antigen is not known.

V shed 1 base and J 5 bases; nucleotides not matched to a gene: 9. The CDR3 runs 17 residues. CDR1 is SGHTA and CDR2 is FQGTGA in the germline V gene. Profiled with immunoSEQ multiplex PCR; TCRdb holds only in-frame clones, not every one. The table includes 90,000 to 150,000 clones, approximately 90% detected once. This rearrangement joins TRBV7-3 to TRBJ2-3; TRBD2 aligns across 10 bases. The starting material was peripheral blood, obtained on day 0 of AZD1222 vaccination. This sequence was found in an adult in good health. The CDR3 here is CASSLMSTSGAKDTQYF. DNA of the CDR3: TGTGCCAGCAGCTTAATGAGTACTAGCGGGGCAAAAGATACGCAGTATTTT.